Shown below are 31 T cell receptor beta chains from a single sample sequenced in a study of human T cells and chemical hapten exposure. Time point in this sample: pre-sensitization, week 0. Treatment denoted: therapeutic diphenylcyclopropenone sensitization with weekly scalp DPC. MiXCR, applied by TCRdb to the RACE reads, yields one record per CDR3 protein. Of roughly 81,000 distinct CDR3 sequences in the sample, about 8.5% were seen once. Sequenced here: whole blood, sampled in connection with sensitization to the hapten diphenylcyclopropenone (DPC). These receptors all stem from a man in his forties with alopecia areata. Some clones in this sample may be carry-over from other donors' samples.

This clonotype turned up a few times. This chain uses TRBV5-1 with TRBJ1-2; no clear D. CDR1 is SGHRS, CDR2 YFSETQ, per germline. Trimming stripped 2 bases from V and 10 bases from J, with 18 bases between. The CDR3 has 14 residues. The CDR3 loop reads CASSFGPTASTYTF. CDR3 in DNA: TGCGCCAGCAGCTTCGGACCCACCGCGTCTACCTACACCTTC.

This clonotype was detected only a few times. The chain recombines TRBV10-3 with TRBJ2-3, with TRBD1 matching 7 bases. Trimming cost V 0 bases and J 4 bases; bases outside gene matches: 7. The CDR3 totals 16 residues. CDR1 ENHRY and CDR2 SYGVKD come from the germline V gene. Here the CDR3 reads CAISESTGAPADTQYF. The CDR3, as DNA: TGTGCCATCAGTGAGTCCACAGGGGCCCCCGCAGATACGCAGTATTTT.

The chain has TRBV27 and TRBJ2-5; D perhaps matches TRBD1 (6 bases). This CDR3 comprises 17 residues. Looked up from germline, CDR1 is MNHEY and CDR2 is SMNVEV (reference sequence). V was cut by 5 bases and J by 5 bases, with 24 bases left in between. CDR3 DNA sequence: TGTGCCAGCAGTCACACTTGGGGGCCAAACACTCACGAGACCCAGTACTTC. It yields the protein CASSHTWGPNTHETQYF.

The chain links TRBV12-3 or TRBV12-4 to TRBJ1-1; possible D gene TRBD1, 6 bases. The length of the CDR3 is 14 residues. Deletions cut 6 bases from V and 4 bases from J, with 15 bases between. The CDR3 region has the DNA TGTGCCAGCAGGCTCTCAGGGGCGCGCACTGAAGCTTTCTTT. Encoded protein: CASRLSGARTEAFF.

This clonotype was recorded a few times. V gene TRBV6-2 or TRBV6-3 combines with J gene TRBJ2-3; maybe TRBD2 (5 bases). The germline V gene has CDR1 MNHEY and CDR2 SVGEGT. The CDR3 contains 16 residues. V was trimmed by 7 bases and J by 2 bases, leaving 19 bases between them. This CDR3 reads CASTSVRRQLTDTQYF. CDR3 in DNA: TGTGCCAGCACCTCAGTCAGGAGGCAACTCACAGATACGCAGTATTTT.

This clonotype was observed a few times. This chain joins TRBV5-4 and TRBJ2-3; D is perhaps TRBD1 or TRBD2 (5 bases each). V was pared by 2 bases and J by 2 bases, with 12 bases between. Germline assignment: CDR1 SGHNT and CDR2 YYREEE (reference sequence). This CDR3 is built from 15 residues. The CDR3 nucleotides read TGTGCCAGCAGCTTAGGGGACCCTTCCACAGATACGCAGTATTTT. This sequence encodes CASSLGDPSTDTQYF.

The V and J genes are TRBV5-6 and TRBJ2-7, with D perhaps being TRBD1 or TRBD2 (5 bases each). Looked up from germline, CDR1 is SGHDT and CDR2 is YYEEEE. The length of the CDR3 is 11 residues. V was clipped by 3 bases and J by 6 bases, with 7 bases between them. CDR3 loop: CASSYGTEQYV. The CDR3 DNA is TGTGCCAGCAGCTATGGGACCGAGCAGTACGTC.

There are a few counts of this clonotype. CDR3 coding DNA: TGCGCCAGCAGCTTGGAAGGGCGCGAAGAGACCCAGTACTTC. Its translation is CASSLEGREETQYF. V gene TRBV5-1 combines with J gene TRBJ2-5; no clear D. The CDR3 runs 14 residues. Trimming shortened V by 0 bases and J by 3 bases, and 9 bases separated the two germline ends. Per germline, CDR1 SGHRS and CDR2 YFSETQ.

This clonotype was found a few times. The rearrangement joins TRBV20-1 to TRBJ2-1, with a tentative D call TRBD2 (5 bases). The V end was cut by 3 bases, the J end by 1 base, with 13 bases between. This CDR3 has 15 residues. Germline lookup yields CDR1 DFQATT and CDR2 SNEGSKA (reference sequence). DNA of the CDR3: TGCAGTGCTAGGAACGTTTGGAGGTCCTACAATGAGCAGTTCTTC. Amino acids: CSARNVWRSYNEQFF.

This clonotype occurred many times. The V gene is TRBV6-5, the J gene TRBJ2-5, with D perhaps being TRBD1 or TRBD2 (5 bases each). Germline CDR1 and CDR2: MNHEY and SVGAGI. V lost 0 bases, J lost 5 bases, and 10 bases lay in between. The CDR3 spans 14 residues. CDR3 coding DNA: TGTGCCAGCAGTTACTCGCGCCGGGGCGAGACCCAGTACTTC. Translation gives CASSYSRRGETQYF.

V and J are TRBV12-3 or TRBV12-4 and TRBJ1-2; no clear D gene. This CDR3 is 14 amino acids long. Trimming took 5 bases from V and 4 from J, leaving 14 bases between them. CDR3 sequence reads: CASSNTPGSYGYTF. The CDR3 DNA sequence: TGTGCCAGCAGTAATACGCCGGGGAGCTATGGCTACACCTTC.

The rearrangement uses TRBV5-1 and TRBJ2-2; 10 bases match TRBD2. Germline V lookup: CDR1 SGHRS, CDR2 YFSETQ. V was clipped by 4 bases and J by 2 bases; unmatched bases: 2. The CDR3 length is 15 residues. The CDR3 loop reads CASSSGRGNTGELFF. The DNA for the CDR3 is TGCGCCAGCAGCAGCGGGAGGGGAAACACCGGGGAGCTGTTTTTT.

The CDR3 sequence is CASSFSGLTDTQYF. As DNA, the CDR3 is TGTGCCAGCAGTTTCTCTGGACTCACAGATACGCAGTATTTT. The chain couples TRBV12-3 or TRBV12-4 to TRBJ2-3; weak D call: TRBD2 (5 bases). This CDR3 region has 14 residues. Trimming pared 3 bases from V and 2 bases from J, leaving 9 bases between.

Points on this clonotype: A much more abundant neighbour one base away suggests this may be a read error. The chain links TRBV29-1 to TRBJ1-5, with 7 bases aligning to TRBD1. CDR1 is SQVTM, CDR2 ANQGSEA, per germline. The CDR3 loop spans 13 amino acids. CDR3 bases: TGCATCGTTGAGAGGGGGCCCAATCAGCCCCAGCATTTT. Translation: CIVERGPNQPQHF. The whole variable domain, filled in from reference TRBV29-1 and TRBJ1-5, reads SAVISQKPSRDICQRGTSLTIQCQVDSQVTMMFWYRQQPGQSLTLIATANQGSEATYESGFVIDKFPISRPNLTFSTLTVSNMSPEDSSIYLCIVERGPNQPQHFGDGTRLSIL.

This clonotype has more than one count but fewer than ten. V and J are TRBV11-2 and TRBJ2-1, with 8 bases lining up with TRBD1. Germline trimming cut 4 bases from V and 4 bases from J; bases unmatched to any gene: 6. The length of the CDR3 is 15 residues. CDR1 is SGHAT, CDR2 FQNNGV, per germline. CDR3 DNA: TGTGCCAGCAGCTCCGGGGACAGGCAATACAATGAGCAGTTCTTC. Protein sequence: CASSSGDRQYNEQFF.

This chain joins TRBV11-1 and TRBJ1-1; 9 positions match TRBD1. Germline trimming cut 4 bases from V and 10 bases from J; bases unmatched to any gene: 13. CDR1 and CDR2 from the germline V gene are SGHAT and FQDESV (reference sequence). The length of the CDR3 is 15 residues. CDR3 DNA sequence: TGTGCCAGCAGCTGGGATTCCGGGACAGGGCGAGTAGCTTTCTTT. This gives the protein CASSWDSGTGRVAFF.

This clonotype was counted at least ten times. The chain carries TRBV7-2 and TRBJ2-3; D gene ambiguous. CDR1 is SGHTA, CDR2 FQGNSA, per germline. The CDR3 consists of 15 residues. Between the trimmed V and J ends, which lost 4 bases and 0 bases, there was a span of 11 bases. CDR3 DNA sequence: TGTGCCAGCAGCTCTAACTACCAGAGCACAGATACGCAGTATTTT. It specifies CASSSNYQSTDTQYF.

This chain uses TRBV9 with TRBJ2-1; D is undetermined. The CDR3 has 12 residues. Germline CDR1 reads SGDLS; CDR2 reads YYNGEE. The ends were cut back, 0 bases at V and 7 bases at J, with 5 bases in the middle. The CDR3 spells CASSVELNEQFF. For the CDR3, the DNA is TGTGCCAGCAGCGTAGAATTAAATGAGCAGTTCTTC.

The chain is built from TRBV28 and TRBJ1-3; TRBD1 matches at 7 bases. This CDR3 is 16 amino acids long. V shed 3 bases, J shed 2 bases, and the junction held 7 bases outside the gene matches. Germline values: CDR1 MDHEN, CDR2 SYDVKM. CDR3 in DNA: TGTGCCAGCAGTTTGTGGACAGGAGACACTGGAAACACCATATATTTT. It yields the protein CASSLWTGDTGNTIYF.

The table lists this clonotype with many counts. Here the CDR3 DNA reads TGTGCCAGCAGTTCAGGGATCACTTCCTCCTACGAGCAGTACTTC. Amino acid sequence: CASSSGITSSYEQYF. V gene TRBV28 combines with J gene TRBJ2-7; D perhaps matches TRBD1 (5 bases). The CDR3 is made up of 15 amino acids. The V end was cut by 4 bases, the J end by 0 bases, with 13 bases between. The germline gives CDR1 MDHEN, CDR2 SYDVKM.

The DNA of the CDR3 is TGTGCCAGCAGCTTAAGGGCTAGCGGTCCCTACGAGCAGTACGTC. Translated: CASSLRASGPYEQYV. J is TRBJ2-7 and V is TRBV7-6; 7 bases agree with TRBD2. The trim removed 2 bases at V and 2 bases at J, leaving 6 bases unmatched. Germline V gene lookup returns CDR1 SGHVS and CDR2 FNYEAQ. The CDR3 sequence is 15 residues long.

The chain uses TRBV24-1 and TRBJ2-3, with TRBD2 as a possible D gene (5 bases). Germline-derived CDR1 and CDR2 are KGHDR and SFDVKD. Trimming took off 8 bases at V and 2 bases at J, with 10 bases between the two ends. This CDR3 spans 13 amino acids. The CDR3 DNA follows: TGTGCCACCACCGAGGGCTCCACAGATACGCAGTATTTT. Protein sequence: CATTEGSTDTQYF.

There are many counts of this clonotype. The chain links TRBV30 to TRBJ2-7; D is unclear. The CDR3 extends over 11 amino acids. V was pared by 0 bases and J by 4 bases, with 4 bases between. The germline V gene encodes CDR1 GTSNPN and CDR2 SVGIG (reference sequence). This chain's CDR3 is CAWSVKYEQYF. The DNA of the CDR3 is TGTGCCTGGAGTGTAAAGTACGAGCAGTACTTC. The whole variable domain, filled in from reference TRBV30 and TRBJ2-7, reads SQTIHQWPATLVQPVGSPLSLECTVEGTSNPNLYWYRQAAGRGLQLLFYSVGIGQISSEVPQNLSASRPQDRQFILSSKKLLLSDSGFYLCAWSVKYEQYFGPGTRLTVT.

This clonotype appeared many times. The V call is TRBV7-9, the J call TRBJ2-7; TRBD1 is a possible D gene (6 bases). Trimming took 0 bases from V and 7 from J, leaving 7 bases between them. Germline loops: CDR1 SEHNR, CDR2 FQNEAQ (reference sequence). The CDR3 extends over 12 amino acids. CDR3 residues: CASSLARGEQYF. The CDR3, as DNA: TGTGCCAGCAGCTTAGCGAGGGGGGAGCAGTACTTC.

This clonotype came up a few times. This chain uses TRBV10-3 with TRBJ2-7; the match to TRBD1 covers 9 bases. With V trimmed by 10 bases and J by 1 base, 11 bases remained unmatched. CDR1 is ENHRY and CDR2 is SYGVKD in the germline V gene. The CDR3 consists of 15 residues. Written as DNA, the CDR3 is TGTGCCAGCCGCCCGGGACAGGGCTTTTCCTACGAGCAGTACGTC. Amino acids: CASRPGQGFSYEQYV.

This clonotype occurred many times. The chain employs TRBV29-1 and TRBJ1-6; D is ambiguous. The germline V gene has CDR1 SQVTM and CDR2 ANQGSEA. The V end lost 6 bases, the J end lost 0 bases, and 12 bases lay between the germline ends. The CDR3 loop spans 15 amino acids. CDR3 nucleotide sequence: TGCAGCGTACGGGAACAGAGCTCCTATAATTCACCCCTCCACTTT. Translating it yields CSVREQSSYNSPLHF.

In this sample, this clonotype turned up many times. The gene calls are TRBV11-1 and TRBJ1-1; 12 bases align to TRBD1. Germline CDR1 reads SGHAT; CDR2 reads FQDESV (reference sequence). V was pared by 5 bases and J by 1 base, with 8 bases of the junction left unmatched. The CDR3 runs 17 residues. CDR3 in amino acids: CASSRVPGQGANTEAFF. The CDR3 region has the DNA TGTGCCAGCAGCCGAGTCCCGGGACAGGGGGCGAACACTGAAGCTTTCTTT.

The V gene is TRBV5-4, the J gene TRBJ2-5; no definite D call. The V end was cut by 4 bases, the J end by 9 bases, with 7 bases between. The CDR3 loop spans 10 amino acids. In germline, CDR1 is SGHNT, CDR2 YYREEE (reference sequence). CDR3 coding DNA: TGTGCCAGCAGCCCGCCGGCCCAGTACTTC. It yields the protein CASSPPAQYF.

This clonotype was seen a few times. The chain is built from TRBV2 and TRBJ2-3, with a weak D call TRBD1 (5 bases). The CDR3 contains 14 residues. CDR1 is SNHLY and CDR2 is FYNNEI in the germline V gene. V was shortened by 8 bases and J by 2 bases, with 14 bases between the two germline ends. The CDR3 DNA is TGTGCCAGCTGGCGCAGGGAACTCACAGATACGCAGTATTTT. As protein: CASWRRELTDTQYF.

This clonotype appeared a few times. CDR3 in DNA: TGTGCCAGCAGCCTCACATACAATGAGCAGTTCTTC. Amino acids: CASSLTYNEQFF. This chain connects TRBV7-2 to TRBJ2-1; no clear D. Trimming took 5 bases from V and 4 from J, leaving 6 bases between them. This CDR3 is 12 amino acids long. Germline values: CDR1 SGHTA, CDR2 FQGNSA. Full variable domain (rest looked up from reference TRBV7-2 and TRBJ2-1): GAGVSQSPSNKVTEKGKDVELRCDPISGHTALYWYRQSLGQGLEFLIYFQGNSAPDKSGLPSDRFSAERTGGSVSTLTIQRTQQEDSAVYLCASSLTYNEQFFGPGTRLTVL.

This clonotype showed up just a few times. This rearrangement joins TRBV6-1 to TRBJ2-7; D remains unclear. The length of the CDR3 is 13 residues. V was shortened by 5 bases and J by 3 bases, with 11 bases between the two germline ends. Per germline, CDR1 MNHNS and CDR2 SASEGT. DNA for the CDR3: TGTGCCAGCAGTCCAGACGGTCACTACGAGCAGTACGTC. Its translation: CASSPDGHYEQYV.